This T cell receptor (beta chain) emerged from a study of blood T cell repertoires in COVID-19. CDR1 SGHNT and CDR2 YENEEA come from the germline V gene. J lost 4 bases, V lost 0 bases, and 10 bases had no gene match. The CDR3 spans 17 residues. TCRdb's table, derived via immunoSEQ multiplex PCR, lists solely in-frame clones and lacks some. The table has approximately 240,000 clones, approximately 83% seen once. J is TRBJ2-3 and V is TRBV11-3; TRBD1 aligns across 7 bases. This receptor was identified in a woman in her 30s who had recovered from COVID-19. The sample was peripheral blood. The CDR3 DNA reads TGTGCCAGCAGCTTAGATGGCCGCGGGCAGGGGGCAGATACGCAGTATTTT. It yields the protein CASSLDGRGQGADTQYF.